Following are 32 T cell receptor beta chains from one sample sequenced in a study of beta chain features in type 1 diabetes. Isolated RNA was reverse transcribed in full, so expressed TCRB transcripts were sequenced. Sequenced by immunoSEQ multiplex PCR; TCRdb stores in-frame clones only, minus some. The sample gives about 16,000 clones, roughly 56% of which show up once; around 0.5% is in the top ten. The specimen sequenced was stem cell memory CD4+ T cells from blood. Receptors originate from a woman aged 18-29 years in good health.

This chain links TRBV2 with TRBJ2-3; tentative D call: TRBD1 (5 bases). The CDR3 sequence is 12 residues long. V was clipped by 3 bases and J by 4 bases, with 5 bases between them. The germline gives CDR1 SNHLY, CDR2 FYNNEI. In nucleotides, the CDR3 is TGTGCCAGCAGTGACAGGGCAGATACGCAGTATTTT. Translating gives CASSDRADTQYF.

Turning to this clone: Other DNA variants within this sample encode the same CDR3. The chain is built from TRBV10-3 and TRBJ1-1; D is possibly TRBD1 (6 bases). The CDR3 is 13 residues long. Trimming stripped 6 bases from V and 1 base from J, with 9 bases between. The germline gives CDR1 ENHRY, CDR2 SYGVKD. The CDR3 is CAISVDRNTEAFF. CDR3 in DNA: TGTGCCATCAGCGTGGACAGGAACACTGAAGCTTTCTTT.

The CDR3 protein is CASRGRVTYEQYF. CDR3 DNA: TGTGCCAGTAGGGGCAGGGTCACCTACGAGCAGTACTTC. The chain carries TRBV19 and TRBJ2-7, with D possibly matching TRBD1 (5 bases). The CDR3 loop spans 13 amino acids. CDR1 is LNHDA, CDR2 SQIVND, per germline (reference sequence). The V gene lost 6 bases and the J gene lost 2 bases, with 11 bases spanning the gap. The full variable domain, with the rest looked up from reference TRBV19 and TRBJ2-7, is DGGITQSPKYLFRKEGQNVTLSCEQNLNHDAMYWYRQDPGQGLRLIYYSQIVNDFQKGDIAEGYSVSREKKESFPLTVTSAQKNPTAFYLCASRGRVTYEQYFGPGTRLTVT.

The chain uses TRBV18 and TRBJ2-7, with D perhaps TRBD2 (5 bases). V was shortened by 4 bases and J by 0 bases, with 10 bases between the two germline ends. The CDR3 is made up of 14 amino acids. Germline V lookup: CDR1 KGHSH, CDR2 LQKENI. CDR3 region: CASSRGQNSYEQYF. Here the CDR3 DNA reads TGTGCCAGCTCACGAGGGCAAAACTCCTACGAGCAGTACTTC.

CDR3 sequence (DNA): TGTGCCAGTAGTATCCAGACTGGGCGGGCCCCTTACAATGAGCAGTTCTTC. Protein product: CASSIQTGRAPYNEQFF. The genes are TRBV19 and TRBJ2-1; D is perhaps TRBD2 (5 bases). The CDR3 is 17 residues long. The V gene lost 3 bases and the J gene lost 4 bases, with 19 bases spanning the gap. Germline CDR1 LNHDA, CDR2 SQIVND (reference sequence).

About this clone itself: One end of the junction is discordant with germline, which a read error may explain. The same CDR3 also results from other DNA sequences found in this sample. The chain combines TRBV28 with TRBJ1-5, with a tentative D call TRBD1 (6 bases). Germline V lookup: CDR1 MDHEN, CDR2 SYDVKM. The CDR3 spans 12 residues. The CDR3 nucleotides are TGCGCCAGCAGGCGCAGGGGACAGCCCCAGCATTTT. It codes for CASRRRGQPQHF.

The CDR3: CASRTGVQPQHF. CDR3 coding DNA: TGTGCCAGCAGGACAGGGGTGCAGCCCCAGCATTTT. The genes are TRBV27 and TRBJ1-5; 8 positions match TRBD1. The CDR3 sequence is 12 residues long. The germline CDR1 and CDR2 sequences are MNHEY and SMNVEV (reference sequence). The V and J ends lost 6 bases and 7 bases, in that order; junction bases with no gene match: 2.

This clone was recorded only once. This CDR3 is CASSPGRDYNEQFF. The CDR3 DNA follows: TGCGCCAGCAGCCCAGGCCGGGACTACAATGAGCAGTTCTTC. The chain has TRBV5-1 and TRBJ2-1, with a possible D match to TRBD2 (5 bases). The germline gives CDR1 SGHRS, CDR2 YFSETQ. CDR3 length: 14 residues. The V and J ends lost 4 bases and 3 bases respectively, with 11 bases between them. Using reference TRBV5-1 and TRBJ2-1 for the parts outside the CDR3, the full variable domain is KAGVTQTPRYLIKTRGQQVTLSCSPISGHRSVSWYQQTPGQGLQFLFEYFSETQRNKGNFPGRFSGRQFSNSRSEMNVSTLELGDSALYLCASSPGRDYNEQFFGPGTRLTVL.

The gene calls are TRBV4-2 and TRBJ2-7, with D possibly being TRBD2 (5 bases). Deletions cut 0 bases from V and 4 bases from J, with 16 bases between. The germline V gene has CDR1 LGHNA and CDR2 YNFKEQ. The CDR3 sequence is 16 residues long. The CDR3 region has the DNA TGTGCCAGCAGCCAAGATGGGGAGTTGGCGGTGTACGAGCAGTACTTC. Translating it yields CASSQDGELAVYEQYF.

The chain couples TRBV19 to TRBJ2-4; 11 nucleotides agree with TRBD2. CDR3 length equals 20 residues. Germline-derived CDR1 and CDR2 are LNHDA and SQIVND (reference sequence). V lost 3 bases, J lost 0 bases, and 13 bases stayed unmatched. This chain's CDR3 is CASSILGTSGSALAKNIQYF. The CDR3 DNA reads as TGTGCCAGTAGTATCTTAGGAACTAGCGGGAGCGCATTAGCCAAAAACATTCAGTACTTC.

The rearrangement uses TRBV5-1 and TRBJ1-5; D might be TRBD1 (5 bases). Per germline, CDR1 SGHRS and CDR2 YFSETQ. The CDR3 has 15 amino acids. Trimming cost V 0 bases and J 2 bases, with 9 bases left between them. The CDR3 nucleotides are TGCGCCAGCAGCTTGGGGCAGGGTGGCAATCAGCCCCAGCATTTT. Translated, it gives CASSLGQGGNQPQHF.

The rearrangement uses TRBV6-6 and TRBJ2-7, with 8 positions matching TRBD1. V lost 5 bases, J lost 4 bases, and 13 bases stayed unmatched. Germline V gene data show CDR1 as MNHNY and CDR2 as SVGAGI (reference sequence). This CDR3 has 16 amino acids. In nucleotides, the CDR3 is TGTGCCAGCAGTCCGACCCACGGACAGGGCTTATACGAGCAGTACTTC. It encodes CASSPTHGQGLYEQYF.

Only a few counts were recorded for this clone. The chain has TRBV7-2 and TRBJ2-3; a possible D gene is TRBD1 (5 bases). Trimming shortened V by 5 bases and J by 1 base, and 10 bases separated the two germline ends. CDR1 is SGHTA and CDR2 is FQGNSA in the germline V gene. The CDR3 has 14 amino acids. This CDR3 reads CASSARQRTDTQYF. CDR3 nucleotides: TGTGCCAGCAGCGCACGACAGCGCACAGATACGCAGTATTTT.

This clone was observed a handful of times. This rearrangement joins TRBV5-1 to TRBJ1-2; 7 bases match TRBD1. The V gene end was trimmed by 4 bases and the J gene end by 6 bases; junction bases not matched to a gene: 9. Germline V gene sequence: CDR1 SGHRS, CDR2 YFSETQ. The CDR3 covers 14 residues. The CDR3, as DNA: TGCGCCAGCAGCCTCTACACAGGGGAGAATGGCTACACCTTC. It specifies CASSLYTGENGYTF.

This clone was seen just once. The chain carries TRBV20-1 and TRBJ2-3, with D unclear. V was shortened by 2 bases and J by 2 bases, with 2 bases between the two germline ends. This CDR3 has 11 residues. In germline, CDR1 is DFQATT, CDR2 SNEGSKA (reference sequence). CDR3: CSARYTDTQYF. The CDR3 nucleotides read TGCAGTGCTAGATACACAGATACGCAGTATTTT.

The chain uses TRBV2 and TRBJ2-7, with D tentatively TRBD2 (6 bases). V lost 7 bases, J lost 5 bases, and 12 bases lay in between. Germline V gene lookup returns CDR1 SNHLY and CDR2 FYNNEI. The CDR3 loop spans 12 amino acids. The CDR3 is CASTREGDEQYF. In DNA, the CDR3 is TGTGCCAGCACGCGGGAAGGGGACGAGCAGTACTTC.

V usage is TRBV15 and J usage is TRBJ2-5; tentative D call: TRBD2 (6 bases). This CDR3 spans 12 amino acids. The germline V and J ends were trimmed by 3 bases and 7 bases, with 9 bases remaining between them. Per germline, CDR1 LNHNV and CDR2 YYDKDF (reference sequence). CDR3 sequence reads: CATSSGGSTQYF. CDR3 nucleotides: TGTGCCACCAGCAGCGGAGGGTCGACCCAGTACTTC.

V gene TRBV12-5 combines with J gene TRBJ2-3; 10 nucleotides match TRBD2. The CDR3 has 16 residues. From germline, CDR1 is LGHNT and CDR2 FRNRAP. V was clipped by 2 bases and J by 2 bases; unmatched bases: 4. Here the CDR3 reads CASGLFSGRYTDTQYF. The CDR3 DNA reads as TGTGCTAGTGGTTTGTTTAGCGGGAGGTACACAGATACGCAGTATTTT.

This clone appeared a few times. The chain couples TRBV5-1 to TRBJ2-7; perhaps TRBD2 as D (5 bases). Germline assignment: CDR1 SGHRS and CDR2 YFSETQ. There are 13 residues in the CDR3. Trimming shortened V by 4 bases and J by 5 bases, and 13 bases separated the two germline ends. The CDR3 DNA reads as TGCGCCAGCAGCGTGAGGGTGCGCAACGAGCAGTACTTC. As protein: CASSVRVRNEQYF.

This clone was detected a few times. The J gene is TRBJ2-2, the V gene TRBV13, with TRBD2 matching 9 bases. J lost 3 bases, V lost 6 bases, and 8 bases had no gene match. The CDR3 is 16 residues long. CDR1 and CDR2 (germline): PRHDT, FYEKMQ (reference sequence). CDR3 loop: CASSFNLAGYTGELFF. The CDR3 DNA is TGTGCCAGCAGTTTCAACCTAGCGGGATACACCGGGGAGCTGTTTTTT.

The chain uses TRBV30 and TRBJ2-1; 7 nucleotides line up with TRBD2. The V gene's germline CDR1 is GTSNPN and CDR2 SVGIG (reference sequence). This CDR3 has 17 residues. Trimming cost V 0 bases and J 1 base; bases outside gene matches: 9. CDR3 coding DNA: TGTGCCTGGAGTGTACAAGCGGGAATAAATTCCTACAATGAGCAGTTCTTC. This translates into CAWSVQAGINSYNEQFF.

This clone was seen a handful of times. The chain employs TRBV12-5 and TRBJ2-7, with D possibly TRBD2 on 6 matching bases. The CDR3 contains 18 residues. The germline CDR1 and CDR2 sequences are LGHNT and FRNRAP. Trimming shortened V by 0 bases and J by 5 bases, and 23 bases separated the two germline ends. As DNA, the CDR3 is TGTGCTAGTGGTTTGGTATTGTCCGGGGGTTCGCATAGGGACGAGCAGTACTTC. Translation: CASGLVLSGGSHRDEQYF.

The chain uses TRBV7-9 and TRBJ2-1, with 7 bases matching TRBD2. The germline V gene encodes CDR1 SEHNR and CDR2 FQNEAQ (reference sequence). Trimming at V came to 3 bases and at J to 2 bases, leaving 7 bases not matched to a gene. The CDR3 spans 16 residues. CDR3: CASSLGAGVPYNEQFF. DNA of the CDR3: TGTGCCAGCAGCTTGGGTGCGGGAGTCCCCTACAATGAGCAGTTCTTC.

This clone was counted once. V gene TRBV30 combines with J gene TRBJ1-2; D is ambiguous. The CDR3 is 13 residues long. V lost 2 bases and J 8 bases, leaving 15 bases between the germline ends. The germline V gene encodes CDR1 GTSNPN and CDR2 SVGIG (reference sequence). In DNA form, the CDR3 reads TGTGCCTGGAGTCCGACCTCGGGTGGCGGCTACACCTTC. Amino acid sequence: CAWSPTSGGGYTF.

The rearrangement links TRBV7-9 to TRBJ2-2, with 10 bases aligning to TRBD2. Trimming at V came to 5 bases and at J to 2 bases, leaving 5 bases not matched to a gene. Germline CDR1 reads SEHNR; CDR2 reads FQNEAQ (reference sequence). This CDR3 region has 16 residues. CDR3 nucleotide sequence: TGTGCCAGCAGCCAAAGCGGGAGGGCAAACACCGGGGAGCTGTTTTTT. Its protein product is CASSQSGRANTGELFF.

This sequence joins TRBV5-4 and TRBJ2-1; D is possibly TRBD2 (5 bases). Germline CDR1 and CDR2: SGHNT and YYREEE (reference sequence). The CDR3 length is 15 residues. Between the trimmed V and J ends, which lost 4 bases and 1 base, there was a span of 12 bases. CDR3 sequence (DNA): TGTGCCAGCAGCAAAGACTACCGGTCCTACAATGAGCAGTTCTTC. The encoded protein is CASSKDYRSYNEQFF.

Worth noting for this clone: The junction does not match germline at one end; this may be a read error. The chain links TRBV9 to TRBJ1-1, with D perhaps TRBD1 (6 bases). From germline, CDR1 is SGDLS and CDR2 YYNGEE. The CDR3 sequence is 15 residues long. DNA for the CDR3: TGTGCCAGCGGCGTTTTGGCAGGGGTGAACACTGAAGCTTTCTTT. Protein: CASGVLAGVNTEAFF.

The gene calls are TRBV6-6 and TRBJ1-2; D unresolved. The CDR3 consists of 12 residues. Germline values: CDR1 MNHNY, CDR2 SVGAGI (reference sequence). CDR3 sequence: CATTGANYGYTF. The CDR3 DNA reads TGTGCGACCACGGGAGCTAACTATGGCTACACCTTC.

A few counts support this clone. This chain joins TRBV27 and TRBJ2-7; the match to TRBD2 covers 12 bases. The ends lost 8 bases at V and 4 bases at J; junction bases unmatched: 6. The CDR3 loop spans 14 amino acids. CDR1 is MNHEY, CDR2 SMNVEV, per germline (reference sequence). The CDR3 protein is CASGSLAGGYEQYF. CDR3 DNA sequence: TGTGCCAGCGGTTCACTAGCGGGGGGATACGAGCAGTACTTC.

This clone was seen once. The gene calls are TRBV5-1 and TRBJ2-7; 9 bases are a match to TRBD1. The CDR3 has 15 amino acids. Germline V CDR1 and CDR2: SGHRS, YFSETQ. The trim removed 0 bases at V and 3 bases at J, leaving 4 bases unmatched. CDR3 amino acids: CASSLGGTGIYEQYF. DNA for the CDR3: TGCGCCAGCAGCTTGGGAGGGACAGGGATCTACGAGCAGTACTTC.

CDR3 nucleotides: TGTGCCAGCAGTGAGGAGGGGGGGTACACTGAAGCTTTCTTT. Protein sequence: CASSEEGGYTEAFF. The V and J genes are TRBV2 and TRBJ1-1; tentative D call: TRBD1 (6 bases). Between the trimmed V and J ends, which lost 3 bases and 3 bases, there was a span of 11 bases. Germline-derived CDR1 and CDR2 are SNHLY and FYNNEI. The CDR3 has 14 residues. Full variable domain (rest looked up from reference TRBV2 and TRBJ1-1): EPEVTQTPSHQVTQMGQEVILRCVPISNHLYFYWYRQILGQKVEFLVSFYNNEISEKSEIFDDQFSVERPDGSNFTLKIRSTKLEDSAMYFCASSEEGGYTEAFFGQGTRLTVV.

This clone has more than one count but fewer than ten. CDR3 amino acids: CASSIVGGRGTGELFF. The CDR3 coding sequence is TGTGCCAGTAGTATAGTCGGGGGGCGCGGGACCGGGGAGCTGTTTTTT. This rearrangement joins TRBV19 to TRBJ2-2; maybe TRBD2 (7 bases). The CDR3 has 16 residues. The germline V gene has CDR1 LNHDA and CDR2 SQIVND (reference sequence). V lost 1 base and J 5 bases, leaving 14 bases between the germline ends.